This T cell receptor (beta chain) was documented in a study of T-cell reconstitution after alpha-beta-depleted transplantation in children. Study-wide results and caveats: The origin of high day-60 TCRbeta diversity in some patients lay in surviving recipient T cells and thymic progenitors. Two months or so post-transplant, alpha-beta T cells reportedly derived from several hundred expanded graft clones.

Germline lookup yields CDR1 SGDLS and CDR2 YYNGEE. Trimming stripped 0 bases from V and 6 bases from J, with 13 bases between. The CDR3 runs to 15 residues. Remarks on this clonotype: The target antigen is unknown.

During its preparation, the TCRbeta library received unique molecular identifiers. A single record per CDR3 protein comes from TCRdb applying MiXCR to the PCR reads. The sample has some 830,000 distinct CDR3 sequences, 15% to 20% seen once. The TCR originated in a male patient younger than 18 who had a stem cell transplant for acute lymphoblastic leukemia, so the T cells may come from the graft donor. The chain combines TRBV9 with TRBJ2-1, with D unresolved. Sequenced here: PBMCs, mostly from graft donor cells, sampled 360 days after TCRalphabeta/CD19-depleted stem cell transplant. CDR3 sequence (DNA): TGTGCCAGCAGCGTAGTCGGAGCTGGGGTCAATGAGCAGTTCTTC. This codes for CASSVVGAGVNEQFF.